This T cell receptor (beta chain) stems from a study of blood T cell repertoires in COVID-19. This clone was counted once. CDR1 is MGHRA, CDR2 YSYEKL, per germline. V trimming: 0 bases; J trimming: 4 bases; junction bases outside the gene matches: 12. This CDR3 has 19 residues. Authors' methods: Amplification with reference gene primers provided the estimates of nucleated cell counts. The table came from immunoSEQ multiplex PCR; TCRdb's copy has only in-frame clones and leaves some out. The V and J calls and the clone size are those of that table, but D and trimming were determined from the DNA. In the table there are roughly 260,000 clones, 86% of which are singletons.

The chain combines TRBV4-1 with TRBJ2-1; TRBD1 agrees at 10 bases. Source material: peripheral blood. The clonotype originates from a man aged 40-49 years who had recovered from COVID-19. CDR3 bases: TGCGCCAGCAGCCAAGAGCGGGACAGGGGACCTCTTTCTTACAATGAGCAGTTCTTC. Protein sequence: CASSQERDRGPLSYNEQFF.